One sample yielded the 10 T cell receptor beta chains listed below, sequenced in a study of blood T cell repertoires in COVID-19. This table comes from immunoSEQ multiplex PCR, and its TCRdb copy is limited to in-frame clones, with some not included. This sample has roughly 250,000 clones, with 70% to 90% found just once. Sequencing was performed on peripheral blood. Every receptor here comes from a woman between 35 and 50 years old who had recovered from COVID-19.

J is TRBJ2-1 and V is TRBV30; D gene ambiguous. There are 13 residues in the CDR3. Trimming took off 5 bases at V and 4 bases at J, with 12 bases between the two ends. The germline V gene encodes CDR1 GTSNPN and CDR2 SVGIG (reference sequence). The CDR3 protein is CAWSLEAYNEQFF. Written as DNA, the CDR3 is TGTGCCTGGTCACTCGAAGCATACAATGAGCAGTTCTTC.

The chain is built from TRBV15 and TRBJ2-3, with TRBD1 matching 7 bases. This CDR3 spans 15 amino acids. V shed 1 base, J shed 2 bases, and the junction held 3 bases outside the gene matches. Germline CDR1 is LNHNV and CDR2 is YYDKDF (reference sequence). This CDR3 reads CATSRGQGNTDTQYF. In nucleotides, the CDR3 is TGTGCCACCAGCAGAGGACAGGGTAACACAGATACGCAGTATTTT.

The V call is TRBV6-5, the J call TRBJ1-2, with TRBD1 matching over 10 bases. J lost 5 bases, V lost 6 bases, and 9 bases had no gene match. Per the germline V gene, CDR1 is MNHEY and CDR2 is SVGAGI. This CDR3 contains 15 residues. This CDR3 is CASSSTTGGGYGYTF. CDR3 nucleotide sequence: TGTGCCAGCAGCTCCACGACAGGGGGCGGGTATGGCTACACCTTC.

The V and J genes are TRBV28 and TRBJ1-1, with 7 bases aligning to TRBD1. The ends lost 0 bases at V and 4 bases at J; junction bases unmatched: 5. The CDR3 spans 15 residues. Germline V gene data show CDR1 as MDHEN and CDR2 as SYDVKM. CDR3 sequence (DNA): TGTGCCAGCAGTTTATGGCAGGGGGGCGGCACTGAAGCTTTCTTT. Protein: CASSLWQGGGTEAFF. Looking up the rest from reference TRBV28 and TRBJ1-1 gives the full variable domain: DVKVTQSSRYLVKRTGEKVFLECVQDMDHENMFWYRQDPGLGLRLIYFSYDVKMKEKGDIPEGYSVSREKKERFSLILESASTNQTSMYLCASSLWQGGGTEAFFGQGTRLTVV.

This clone has only one observation. The chain joins TRBV7-9 to TRBJ2-7; D remains ambiguous. The CDR3 has 13 residues. V lost 5 bases and J lost 3, with 11 bases in between. In germline, CDR1 is SEHNR, CDR2 FQNEAQ (reference sequence). CDR3 coding DNA: TGTGCCAGCAGCCCCCCCCATTTCTACGAGCAGTACTTC. Its protein is CASSPPHFYEQYF.

The J gene is TRBJ2-7, the V gene TRBV4-3; a possible D gene is TRBD1 (6 bases). In germline, CDR1 is LGHNA, CDR2 YSLEER. This CDR3 has 13 amino acids. V dropped 4 bases and J dropped 4 bases, with 11 bases sitting between them. The CDR3 coding sequence is TGCGCCAGCAGCCCGGACAGAGAATACGAGCAGTACTTC. Translated: CASSPDREYEQYF.

The V and J genes are TRBV5-1 and TRBJ2-1, with 14 bases identical to TRBD2. Germline CDR1 and CDR2: SGHRS and YFSETQ. CDR3 length equals 18 residues. V shed 2 bases and J 7 bases; nucleotides not matched to a gene: 11. Here the CDR3 reads CASSFRLAGGPVRNEQFF. DNA for the CDR3: TGCGCCAGCAGCTTCCGACTAGCGGGAGGGCCGGTGAGGAATGAGCAGTTCTTC.

The V gene is TRBV27, the J gene TRBJ2-7, with D unresolved. CDR1 and CDR2 (germline): MNHEY, SMNVEV (reference sequence). Trimming took 2 bases from V and 5 from J, leaving 13 bases between them. The CDR3 length is 14 residues. Here the CDR3 reads CASSLVGPLNEQYF. CDR3 bases: TGTGCCAGCAGTTTAGTGGGCCCTTTGAACGAGCAGTACTTC.

This chain joins TRBV6-2 or TRBV6-3 and TRBJ2-5; 7 nucleotides align to TRBD2. Looked up from germline, CDR1 is MNHEY and CDR2 is SVGEGT. CDR3 size: 15 residues. The trim removed 2 bases at V and 1 base at J, leaving 4 bases unmatched. The CDR3 DNA is TGTGCCAGCAGTTACGGTTGGGGGGGCCAAGAGACCCAGTACTTC. This sequence encodes CASSYGWGGQETQYF.

The chain couples TRBV28 to TRBJ2-7, with D perhaps TRBD1 (6 bases). V was clipped by 4 bases and J by 3 bases, with 13 bases between them. This CDR3 is 14 amino acids long. Germline CDR1 reads MDHEN; CDR2 reads SYDVKM. The CDR3, as DNA: TGTGCCAGCAGTTCCGGGACAAGGGACTACGAGCAGTACTTC. Protein product: CASSSGTRDYEQYF.